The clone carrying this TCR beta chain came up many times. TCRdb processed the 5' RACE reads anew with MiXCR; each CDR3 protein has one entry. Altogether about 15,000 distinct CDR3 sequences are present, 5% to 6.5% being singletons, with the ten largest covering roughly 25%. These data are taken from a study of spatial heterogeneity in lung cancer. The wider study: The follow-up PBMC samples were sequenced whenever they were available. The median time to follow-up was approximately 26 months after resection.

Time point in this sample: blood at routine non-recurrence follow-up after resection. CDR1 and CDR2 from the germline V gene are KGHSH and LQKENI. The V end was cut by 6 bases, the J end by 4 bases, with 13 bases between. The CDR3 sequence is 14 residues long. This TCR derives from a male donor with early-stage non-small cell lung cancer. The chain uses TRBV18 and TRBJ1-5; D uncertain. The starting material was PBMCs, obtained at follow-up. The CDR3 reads CASSGTATNQPQHF. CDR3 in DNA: TGTGCCAGCTCTGGTACAGCGACAAATCAGCCCCAGCATTTT.